These T cell receptor beta chains were read from a single sample in a study of T cells in localized non-small cell lung cancer. Sequenced by immunoSEQ multiplex PCR; TCRdb stores in-frame clones only, minus some. Of tens of thousands of clones listed, roughly four fifths are singletons. The sequencing here drew on peripheral blood, taken before any cancer treatment. The origin of the receptors is a female donor of 60 years or more with stage II squamous cell lung carcinoma. The CDR3 runs from the conserved cysteine through the conserved F or W.

>TRBJ2-1|TRBV11-3
CASTQGGAGDNEQFF
>TRBJ2-1|TRBV29-1
CSVGTTYNEQFF
>TRBJ2-3|TRBV5-8
CASSVRFTDTQYF
>TRBJ2-7|TRBV7-9
CASSSAGERNEQYF
>TRBJ1-4|TRBV19
CASSIVTNEKLFF
>TRBJ2-4|TRBV6-1
CASSEAGASGGYKNIQYF
>TRBJ2-1|TRBV5-1
CASSVYNEQFF
>TRBJ2-1|TRBV18
CASSPGLAGGNEQFF
>TRBJ1-2|TRBV28
CVVGPLSGYTF
>TRBJ1-5|TRBV19
CASSIEGGRAQPQHF
>TRBJ1-1|TRBV2
CASSERTGGSEAFF
>TRBJ1-2|TRBV18
CASSPGQGEVYGYTF
>TRBJ1-2|TRBV7-8
CASSLVGGNYGYTF
>TRBJ2-3|TRBV19
CASSTPGYRGDTQYF
>TRBJ2-5|TRBV6-1
CASSSSGLAGETQYF
>TRBJ1-1|TRBV6-1
CASSERNTEAFF
>TRBJ1-4|TRBV2
CASVVQPTNEKLFF
>TRBJ2-3|TRBV11-2
CASSLEGAGADTQYF
>TRBJ2-1|TRBV5-1
CASSSTGSSYNEQFF
>TRBJ1-2|TRBV19
CASKEGVHGYTF
>TRBJ1-4|TRBV2
CASSERGRNEKLFF
>TRBJ1-5|TRBV6-6
CASSDRGRQPQHF
>TRBJ1-1|TRBV5-8
CASSLEGRIVAGAFF
>TRBJ1-3|TRBV14
CASSQQQVSGNTIYF
>TRBJ2-7|TRBV9
CASSWGQNYEQYF
>TRBJ2-3|TRBV7-2
CASSLVPSGGGADTQYF
>TRBJ1-1|TRBV5-1
CASSLAGMNTEAFF
>TRBJ1-3|TRBV11-2
CASSPGTLLGNTIYF
>TRBJ1-2|TRBV6-5
CASGDRESFYYGYTF
>TRBJ2-3|TRBV6-1
CASLPGQGKTDTQYF
>TRBJ2-1|TRBV4-2
CASSQDRISGGADNEQFF
>TRBJ2-3|TRBV5-6
CASSTTDTQYF
>TRBJ2-7|TRBV11-3
CASSRGQDSYEQYF